Listed below are T cell receptor beta chains from one sample, sequenced in a study of T-cell reconstitution after alpha-beta-depleted transplantation in children. TCRdb re-analysed the PCR reads in MiXCR, keeping a single row per CDR3 protein. The table has around 400,000 distinct CDR3 sequences, roughly 10% seen once. The sequencing here drew on PBMCs from the stem cell graft donor, taken from the stem cell graft. Source of these receptors: a human donor who donated a stem cell graft to a child with acute myeloid leukemia. Both conserved end residues are part of each CDR3. The D gene is left open where the match is weak. A row's size may be missing; if present it is once, few, many or a size class.

D gene: .; J gene: TRBJ2-2; clone size: many; V gene: TRBV5-4; CDR3 protein: CASSLGTVNTGELFF; CDR3 DNA: TGTGCCAGCAGCCTCGGGACGGTTAACACCGGGGAGCTGTTTTTT
D gene: TRBD1; J gene: TRBJ1-6; clone size: .; V gene: TRBV18; CDR3 protein: CASSPTGTGDLNSPLHF; CDR3 DNA: TGTGCCAGCTCACCGACCGGGACAGGGGACTTGAATTCACCCCTCCACTTT
D gene: .; J gene: TRBJ2-1; clone size: many; V gene: TRBV2; CDR3 protein: CASSATGTSYNEQFF; CDR3 DNA: TGTGCCAGCAGCGCGACAGGGACTTCCTACAATGAGCAGTTCTTC
D gene: TRBD2; J gene: TRBJ2-1; clone size: few; V gene: TRBV7-2; CDR3 protein: CASSVQLAGAYNEQFF; CDR3 DNA: TGTGCCAGCAGCGTACAACTAGCGGGAGCCTACAATGAGCAGTTCTTC
D gene: .; J gene: TRBJ2-3; clone size: few; V gene: TRBV15; CDR3 protein: CATSRDRRAQYF; CDR3 DNA: TGTGCCACCAGCAGAGATCGTCGGGCGCAGTATTTT
D gene: TRBD2; J gene: TRBJ2-7; clone size: .; V gene: TRBV7-2; CDR3 protein: CASSSRRAGAPYEQYF; CDR3 DNA: TGTGCCAGCAGCTCTCGGCGAGCGGGAGCCCCCTACGAGCAGTACTTC
D gene: TRBD1; J gene: TRBJ1-1; clone size: few; V gene: TRBV5-1; CDR3 protein: CASSSRQGAGAEAFF; CDR3 DNA: TGCGCCAGCAGCTCGCGACAGGGGGCAGGCGCTGAAGCTTTCTTT
D gene: .; J gene: TRBJ1-1; clone size: .; V gene: TRBV20-1; CDR3 protein: CSVLSKRGMNTEAFF; CDR3 DNA: TGCAGTGTTCTGTCCAAGAGGGGTATGAACACTGAAGCTTTCTTT
D gene: .; J gene: TRBJ2-5; clone size: few; V gene: TRBV11-2; CDR3 protein: CASSLQTATSETQYF; CDR3 DNA: TGTGCCAGCAGTTTACAGACAGCCACCTCGGAGACCCAGTACTTC
D gene: .; J gene: TRBJ2-3; clone size: .; V gene: TRBV20-1; CDR3 protein: CSGVGTDTQYF; CDR3 DNA: TGCAGTGGGGTGGGAACAGATACGCAGTATTTT
D gene: .; J gene: TRBJ1-2; clone size: .; V gene: TRBV5-1; CDR3 protein: CASSLSWGNYGYTF; CDR3 DNA: TGCGCCAGCAGCTTGAGCTGGGGAAACTATGGCTACACCTTC
D gene: TRBD2; J gene: TRBJ2-3; clone size: few; V gene: TRBV7-8; CDR3 protein: CASSSPLAGATDTQYF; CDR3 DNA: TGTGCCAGCAGCTCCCCACTAGCGGGAGCAACAGATACGCAGTATTTT
D gene: .; J gene: TRBJ2-1; clone size: many; V gene: TRBV7-2; CDR3 protein: CASSLGQSDNEQFF; CDR3 DNA: TGTGCCAGCAGCCTCGGACAGTCCGACAATGAGCAGTTCTTC
D gene: TRBD1; J gene: TRBJ1-2; clone size: many; V gene: TRBV4-1; CDR3 protein: CASSQDRTGANSEGGYTF; CDR3 DNA: TGCGCCAGCAGCCAGGACAGGACAGGGGCGAATTCCGAAGGGGGCTACACCTTC
D gene: .; J gene: TRBJ2-1; clone size: .; V gene: TRBV7-2; CDR3 protein: CASSEESWSSSYNEQFF; CDR3 DNA: TGTGCCAGCAGCGAAGAATCTTGGTCAAGCTCCTACAATGAGCAGTTCTTC
D gene: .; J gene: TRBJ2-3; clone size: many; V gene: TRBV12-3/TRBV12-4; CDR3 protein: CASSLRQSTDTQYF; CDR3 DNA: TGTGCCAGCAGTTTACGGCAGAGCACAGATACGCAGTATTTT
D gene: .; J gene: TRBJ2-3; clone size: few; V gene: TRBV28; CDR3 protein: CASRLPGLSSTDTQYF; CDR3 DNA: TGTGCCAGCAGGTTACCGGGACTCTCTAGCACAGATACGCAGTATTTT
D gene: TRBD1; J gene: TRBJ1-3; clone size: few; V gene: TRBV4-2; CDR3 protein: CASSPVTGASSGNTIYF; CDR3 DNA: TGTGCCAGCAGCCCGGTAACAGGGGCCAGCTCTGGAAACACCATATATTTT
D gene: TRBD2; J gene: TRBJ2-5; clone size: few; V gene: TRBV20-1; CDR3 protein: CSLPLWNPGAGGSQETQYF; CDR3 DNA: TGCAGCCTCCCCCTGTGGAACCCGGGGGCGGGAGGGTCCCAAGAGACCCAGTACTTC
D gene: .; J gene: TRBJ1-6; clone size: .; V gene: TRBV27; CDR3 protein: CASRQFRDLNSPLHF; CDR3 DNA: TGTGCCAGCAGGCAGTTCCGAGACCTTAATTCACCCCTCCACTTT
D gene: .; J gene: TRBJ1-1; clone size: few; V gene: TRBV5-1; CDR3 protein: CASSSPGVPEAFF; CDR3 DNA: TGCGCCAGCAGCTCACCAGGGGTCCCTGAAGCTTTCTTT
D gene: .; J gene: TRBJ2-1; clone size: few; V gene: TRBV4-2; CDR3 protein: CASSHLEDEQFF; CDR3 DNA: TGTGCCAGCAGCCACTTAGAAGATGAGCAGTTCTTC
D gene: TRBD1; J gene: TRBJ1-6; clone size: .; V gene: TRBV5-1; CDR3 protein: CASSLGQENSPLHF; CDR3 DNA: TGTGCCAGCAGCCTGGGACAGGAAAATTCACCCCTCCACTTT
D gene: .; J gene: TRBJ2-5; clone size: few; V gene: TRBV29-1; CDR3 protein: CSAKDGGETQYF; CDR3 DNA: TGCAGCGCCAAGGACGGCGGGGAGACCCAGTACTTC
D gene: TRBD2; J gene: TRBJ2-1; clone size: many; V gene: TRBV10-3; CDR3 protein: CAISDLGGGNEQFF; CDR3 DNA: TGTGCCATCAGTGATTTGGGCGGGGGAAATGAGCAGTTCTTC
D gene: TRBD1; J gene: TRBJ2-1; clone size: many; V gene: TRBV6-6; CDR3 protein: CAIAQGAGNEQFF; CDR3 DNA: TGTGCCATCGCACAGGGGGCTGGCAATGAGCAGTTCTTC
D gene: .; J gene: TRBJ2-5; clone size: .; V gene: TRBV19; CDR3 protein: CASSIGVPGEETQYF; CDR3 DNA: TGTGCCAGTAGTATAGGTGTCCCGGGAGAAGAGACCCAGTACTTC
D gene: .; J gene: TRBJ2-1; clone size: few; V gene: TRBV9; CDR3 protein: CASSPGLSRSYNEQFF; CDR3 DNA: TGTGCCAGCAGCCCCGGTCTTTCCCGGTCCTACAATGAGCAGTTCTTC
D gene: .; J gene: TRBJ2-4; clone size: many; V gene: TRBV29-1; CDR3 protein: CSVEYGNIQYF; CDR3 DNA: TGCAGCGTTGAATATGGGAACATTCAGTACTTC
D gene: .; J gene: TRBJ2-7; clone size: .; V gene: TRBV7-8; CDR3 protein: CASSLMGSGTEAYEQYF; CDR3 DNA: TGTGCCAGCAGCTTAATGGGCTCCGGGACCGAAGCCTACGAGCAGTACTTC
D gene: .; J gene: TRBJ1-1; clone size: .; V gene: TRBV2; CDR3 protein: CASNKQGNTEAFF; CDR3 DNA: TGTGCCAGCAACAAACAGGGGAACACTGAAGCTTTCTTT
D gene: .; J gene: TRBJ1-1; clone size: .; V gene: TRBV5-1; CDR3 protein: CASSFRRWGTEAFF; CDR3 DNA: TGCGCCAGCAGCTTCCGGCGGTGGGGAACTGAAGCTTTCTTT
D gene: .; J gene: TRBJ2-1; clone size: .; V gene: TRBV5-1; CDR3 protein: CASSHTGTHEQFF; CDR3 DNA: TGCGCCAGCAGCCACACAGGGACCCATGAGCAGTTCTTC
D gene: TRBD1; J gene: TRBJ2-7; clone size: few; V gene: TRBV20-1; CDR3 protein: CSARQSWTGEQYF; CDR3 DNA: TGCAGTGCTAGACAATCCTGGACAGGCGAGCAGTACTTC
D gene: .; J gene: TRBJ2-5; clone size: .; V gene: TRBV23-1; CDR3 protein: CASSRDRHKETQYF; CDR3 DNA: TGCGCCAGCAGTCGAGACAGGCATAAAGAGACCCAGTACTTC
D gene: .; J gene: TRBJ2-1; clone size: few; V gene: TRBV6-1; CDR3 protein: CASSPVEINNEQFF; CDR3 DNA: TGTGCCAGCAGCCCTGTGGAGATAAACAATGAGCAGTTCTTC
D gene: .; J gene: TRBJ1-6; clone size: .; V gene: TRBV20-1; CDR3 protein: CSARVETRNNSPLHF; CDR3 DNA: TGCAGTGCTAGGGTTGAGACCAGAAATAATTCACCCCTCCACTTT
D gene: TRBD2; J gene: TRBJ2-2; clone size: few; V gene: TRBV7-2; CDR3 protein: CASSQTPGGPGELFF; CDR3 DNA: TGTGCCAGCAGCCAGACACCGGGGGGGCCCGGGGAGCTGTTTTTT
D gene: TRBD1; J gene: TRBJ2-3; clone size: many; V gene: TRBV6-5; CDR3 protein: CASSYSMGQGERDQDTQYF; CDR3 DNA: TGTGCCAGCAGTTACTCGATGGGTCAGGGGGAGAGGGATCAAGATACGCAGTATTTT
D gene: TRBD1; J gene: TRBJ1-1; clone size: many; V gene: TRBV10-3; CDR3 protein: CAITRDRGTEAFF; CDR3 DNA: TGTGCCATCACCCGGGACAGGGGGACTGAAGCTTTCTTT
D gene: TRBD2; J gene: TRBJ2-1; clone size: many; V gene: TRBV7-2; CDR3 protein: CASSLAGTSGRDEQFF; CDR3 DNA: TGTGCCAGCAGCTTAGCCGGGACTAGCGGGAGAGATGAGCAGTTCTTC
D gene: .; J gene: TRBJ2-3; clone size: few; V gene: TRBV29-1; CDR3 protein: CSVAGGQTTDTQYF; CDR3 DNA: TGCAGCGTTGCCGGAGGACAGACCACAGATACGCAGTATTTT
D gene: TRBD1; J gene: TRBJ2-3; clone size: .; V gene: TRBV20-1; CDR3 protein: CSARTGTASTDTQYF; CDR3 DNA: TGCAGTGCTCGGACAGGGACGGCTAGCACAGATACGCAGTATTTT
D gene: .; J gene: TRBJ1-6; clone size: few; V gene: TRBV3-1; CDR3 protein: CASSQMLGTESPLHF; CDR3 DNA: TGTGCCAGCAGCCAAATGTTGGGAACGGAATCACCCCTCCACTTT
D gene: TRBD2; J gene: TRBJ2-5; clone size: few; V gene: TRBV7-6; CDR3 protein: CASSARLAGVKTQYF; CDR3 DNA: TGTGCCAGCAGCGCCAGACTAGCGGGAGTGAAGACCCAGTACTTC
D gene: .; J gene: TRBJ2-7; clone size: .; V gene: TRBV4-3; CDR3 protein: CASSQDLRHHEQYF; CDR3 DNA: TGCGCCAGCAGCCAAGATTTGCGGCACCACGAGCAGTACTTC
D gene: .; J gene: TRBJ1-4; clone size: .; V gene: TRBV5-1; CDR3 protein: CASSFRGDPNEKLFF; CDR3 DNA: TGCGCCAGCAGCTTTAGAGGGGACCCTAATGAAAAACTGTTTTTT
D gene: TRBD2; J gene: TRBJ2-5; clone size: .; V gene: TRBV11-3; CDR3 protein: CASSRTSGGIGETQYF; CDR3 DNA: TGTGCCAGCAGCCGGACTAGCGGGGGGATCGGAGAGACCCAGTACTTC
D gene: TRBD1; J gene: TRBJ1-4; clone size: .; V gene: TRBV10-3; CDR3 protein: CAISRDRATNEKLFF; CDR3 DNA: TGTGCCATCAGTAGGGACAGGGCCACTAATGAAAAACTGTTTTTT
D gene: TRBD2; J gene: TRBJ2-5; clone size: .; V gene: TRBV20-1; CDR3 protein: CSAPLTHGGKETQYF; CDR3 DNA: TGCAGTGCCCCACTGACACACGGGGGGAAAGAGACCCAGTACTTC
D gene: .; J gene: TRBJ2-2; clone size: few; V gene: TRBV7-3; CDR3 protein: CASSLNEGNTGELFF; CDR3 DNA: TGTGCCAGCAGCTTAAACGAGGGGAACACCGGGGAGCTGTTTTTT